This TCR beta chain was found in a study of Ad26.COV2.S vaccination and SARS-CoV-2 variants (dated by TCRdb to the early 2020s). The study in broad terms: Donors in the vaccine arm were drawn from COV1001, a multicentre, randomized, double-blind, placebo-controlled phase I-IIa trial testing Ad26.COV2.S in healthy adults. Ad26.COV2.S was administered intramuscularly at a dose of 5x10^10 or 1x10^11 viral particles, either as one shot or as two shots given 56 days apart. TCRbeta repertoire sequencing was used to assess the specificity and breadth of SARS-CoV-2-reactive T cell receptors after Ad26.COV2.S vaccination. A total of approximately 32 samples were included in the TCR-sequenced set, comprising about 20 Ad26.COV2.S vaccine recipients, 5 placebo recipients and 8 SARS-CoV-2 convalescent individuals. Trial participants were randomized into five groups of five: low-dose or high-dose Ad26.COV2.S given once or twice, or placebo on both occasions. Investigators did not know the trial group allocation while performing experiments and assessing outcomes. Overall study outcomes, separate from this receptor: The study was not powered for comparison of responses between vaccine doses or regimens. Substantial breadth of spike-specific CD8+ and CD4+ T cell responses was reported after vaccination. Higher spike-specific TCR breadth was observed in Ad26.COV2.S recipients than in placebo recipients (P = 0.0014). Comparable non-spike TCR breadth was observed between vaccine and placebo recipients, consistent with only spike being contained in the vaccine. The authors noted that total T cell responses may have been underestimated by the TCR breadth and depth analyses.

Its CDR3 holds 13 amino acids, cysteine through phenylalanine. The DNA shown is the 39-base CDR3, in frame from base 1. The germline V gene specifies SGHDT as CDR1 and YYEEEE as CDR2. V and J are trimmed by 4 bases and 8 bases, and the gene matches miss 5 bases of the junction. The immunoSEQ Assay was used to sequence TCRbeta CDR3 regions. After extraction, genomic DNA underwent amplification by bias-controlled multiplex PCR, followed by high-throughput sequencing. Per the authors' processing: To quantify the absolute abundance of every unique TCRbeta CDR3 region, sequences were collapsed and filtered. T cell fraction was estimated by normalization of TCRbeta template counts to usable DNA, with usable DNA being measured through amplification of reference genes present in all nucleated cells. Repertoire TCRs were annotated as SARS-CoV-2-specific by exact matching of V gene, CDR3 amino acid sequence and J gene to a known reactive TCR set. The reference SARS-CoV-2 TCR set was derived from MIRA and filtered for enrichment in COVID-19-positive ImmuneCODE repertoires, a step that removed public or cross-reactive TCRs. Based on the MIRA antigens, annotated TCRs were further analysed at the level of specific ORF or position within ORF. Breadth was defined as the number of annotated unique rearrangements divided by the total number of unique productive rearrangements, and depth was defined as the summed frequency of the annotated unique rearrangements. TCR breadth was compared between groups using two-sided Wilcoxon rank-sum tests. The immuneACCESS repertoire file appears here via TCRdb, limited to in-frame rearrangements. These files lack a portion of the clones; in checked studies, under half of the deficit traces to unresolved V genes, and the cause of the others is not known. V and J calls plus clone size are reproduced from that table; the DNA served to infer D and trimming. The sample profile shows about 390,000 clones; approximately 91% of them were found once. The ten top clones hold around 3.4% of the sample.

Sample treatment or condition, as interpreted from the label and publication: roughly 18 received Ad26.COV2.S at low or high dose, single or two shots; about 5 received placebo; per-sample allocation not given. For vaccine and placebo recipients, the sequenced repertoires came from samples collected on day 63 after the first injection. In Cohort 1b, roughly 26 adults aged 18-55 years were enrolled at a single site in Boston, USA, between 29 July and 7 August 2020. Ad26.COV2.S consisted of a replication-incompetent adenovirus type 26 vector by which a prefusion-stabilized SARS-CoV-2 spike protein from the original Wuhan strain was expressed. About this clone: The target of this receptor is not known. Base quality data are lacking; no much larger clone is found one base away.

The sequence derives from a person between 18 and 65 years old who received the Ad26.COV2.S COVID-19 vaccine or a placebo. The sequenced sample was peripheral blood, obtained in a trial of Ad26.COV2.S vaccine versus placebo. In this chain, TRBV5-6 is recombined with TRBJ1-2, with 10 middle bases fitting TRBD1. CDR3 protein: CASSRDRGSGYTF. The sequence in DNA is TGTGCCAGCAGCAGGGACAGGGGCAGCGGCTACACCTTC.